This TCR beta chain was recorded in a study of T cells in Graves' hyperthyroidism and ophthalmopathy. Overall study results and limits: Ophthalmopathy onset followed model prediction by a median about six months.

Per the germline V gene, CDR1 is SEHNR and CDR2 is FQNEAQ (reference sequence). The CDR3 extends over 16 amino acids. Losses at the gene ends were 7 bases for V and 9 bases for J; bases not matched to a gene: 13. Note on this clonotype: No antigen is known for it.

Amplification of TCR beta CDR3 regions was performed using RNA transcripts as template. The HTBI primer set served for first-round RT-PCR of the TCR CDR3. A single record per CDR3 protein comes from TCRdb applying MiXCR to the multiplex PCR reads. The sample has approximately 400,000 distinct CDR3 sequences, approximately 12% seen once; the top ten hold roughly 20%. Patients were excluded because of uncontrolled infection, other autoimmune disease, pregnancy or lactation. Any symptoms of ophthalmopathy came after the first hyperthyroidism diagnosis, from which the blood sample dates. This clonotype was obtained from a man aged 25 to 45 with Graves' hyperthyroidism that later progressed to Graves' ophthalmopathy. The J gene is TRBJ1-6, the V gene TRBV7-9; 9 bases are a match to TRBD1. Sample: blood. CDR3 nucleotide sequence: TGTGCCAGCACCCTGCTCAGGGACAGGGAGAGTTCACCCCTCCACTTT. This sequence encodes CASTLLRDRESSPLHF. Using reference TRBV7-9 and TRBJ1-6 for the parts outside the CDR3, the full variable domain is DTGVSQNPRHKITKRGQNVTFRCDPISEHNRLYWYRQTLGQGPEFLTYFQNEAQLEKSRLLSDRFSAERPKGSFSTLEIQRTEQGDSAMYLCASTLLRDRESSPLHFGNGTRLTVT.